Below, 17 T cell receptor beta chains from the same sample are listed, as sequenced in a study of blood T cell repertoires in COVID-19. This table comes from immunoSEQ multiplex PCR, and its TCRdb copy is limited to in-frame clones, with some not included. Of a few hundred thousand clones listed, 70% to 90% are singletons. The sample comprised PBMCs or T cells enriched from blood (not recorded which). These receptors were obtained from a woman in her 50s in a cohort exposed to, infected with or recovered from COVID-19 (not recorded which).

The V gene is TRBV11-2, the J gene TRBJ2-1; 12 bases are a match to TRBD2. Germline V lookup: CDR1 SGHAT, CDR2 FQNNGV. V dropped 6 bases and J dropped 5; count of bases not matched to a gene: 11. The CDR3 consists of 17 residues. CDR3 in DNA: TGTGCCAGCAGGAGGGGATCTAGCGGGGGGGCCCACAATGAGCAGTTCTTC. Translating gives CASRRGSSGGAHNEQFF.

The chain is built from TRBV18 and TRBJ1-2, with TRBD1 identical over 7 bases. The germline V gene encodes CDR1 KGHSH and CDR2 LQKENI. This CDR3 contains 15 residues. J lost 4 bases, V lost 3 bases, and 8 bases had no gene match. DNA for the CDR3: TGTGCCAGCTCACCGATGACAGGGTCAGCCTATGGCTACACCTTC. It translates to CASSPMTGSAYGYTF.

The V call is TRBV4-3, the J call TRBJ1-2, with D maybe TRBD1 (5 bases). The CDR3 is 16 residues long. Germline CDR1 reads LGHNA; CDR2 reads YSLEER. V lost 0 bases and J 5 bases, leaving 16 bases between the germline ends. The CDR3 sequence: CASSQDLGRAGYGYTF. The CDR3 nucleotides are TGCGCCAGCAGCCAAGATCTAGGCAGGGCGGGGTATGGCTACACCTTC.

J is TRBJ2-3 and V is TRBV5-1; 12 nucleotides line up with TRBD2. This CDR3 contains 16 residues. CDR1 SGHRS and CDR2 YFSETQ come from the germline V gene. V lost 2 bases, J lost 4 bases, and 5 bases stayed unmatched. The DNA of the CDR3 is TGCGCCAGCAGCTTACTAGCGGGGGGAAACGCAGATACGCAGTATTTT. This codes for CASSLLAGGNADTQYF.

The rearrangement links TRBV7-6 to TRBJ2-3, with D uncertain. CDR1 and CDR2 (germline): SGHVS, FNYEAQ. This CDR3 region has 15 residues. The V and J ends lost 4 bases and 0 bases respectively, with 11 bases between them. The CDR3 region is CASSSSHSSTDTQYF. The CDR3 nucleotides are TGTGCCAGCAGCTCATCTCACTCTAGCACAGATACGCAGTATTTT.

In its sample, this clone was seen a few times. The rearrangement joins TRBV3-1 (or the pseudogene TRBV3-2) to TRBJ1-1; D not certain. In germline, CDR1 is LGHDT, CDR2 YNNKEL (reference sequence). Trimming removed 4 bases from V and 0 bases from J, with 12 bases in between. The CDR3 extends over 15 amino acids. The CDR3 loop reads CASSPSGPMNTEAFF. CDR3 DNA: TGTGCCAGCAGCCCGAGCGGACCGATGAACACTGAAGCTTTCTTT.

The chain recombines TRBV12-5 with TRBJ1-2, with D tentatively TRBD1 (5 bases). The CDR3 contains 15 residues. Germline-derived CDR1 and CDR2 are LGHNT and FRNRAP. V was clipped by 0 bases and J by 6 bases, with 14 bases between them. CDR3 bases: TGTGCTAGTGGTTTGGTCGGCCGGGGGGAAAATGGCTACACCTTC. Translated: CASGLVGRGENGYTF.

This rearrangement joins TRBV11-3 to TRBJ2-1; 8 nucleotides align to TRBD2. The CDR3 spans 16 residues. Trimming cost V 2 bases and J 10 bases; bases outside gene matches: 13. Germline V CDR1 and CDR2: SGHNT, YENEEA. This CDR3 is CASSLSAGGEREEQFF. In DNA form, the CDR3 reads TGTGCCAGCAGCTTAAGTGCGGGGGGCGAGCGGGAGGAGCAGTTCTTC.

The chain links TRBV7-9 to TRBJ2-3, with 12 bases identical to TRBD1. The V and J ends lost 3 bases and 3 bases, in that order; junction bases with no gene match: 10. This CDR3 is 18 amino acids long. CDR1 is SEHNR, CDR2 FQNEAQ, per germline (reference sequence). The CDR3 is CASSFGTGGNRGTDTQYF. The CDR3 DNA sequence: TGTGCCAGCAGCTTTGGGACAGGGGGCAACCGGGGGACAGATACGCAGTATTTT.

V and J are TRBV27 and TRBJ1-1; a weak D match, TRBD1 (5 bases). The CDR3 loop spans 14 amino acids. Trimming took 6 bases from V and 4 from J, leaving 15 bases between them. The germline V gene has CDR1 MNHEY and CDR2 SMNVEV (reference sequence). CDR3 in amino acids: CASSRVRERTEAFF. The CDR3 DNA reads TGTGCCAGCAGCAGGGTCAGGGAACGCACTGAAGCTTTCTTT.

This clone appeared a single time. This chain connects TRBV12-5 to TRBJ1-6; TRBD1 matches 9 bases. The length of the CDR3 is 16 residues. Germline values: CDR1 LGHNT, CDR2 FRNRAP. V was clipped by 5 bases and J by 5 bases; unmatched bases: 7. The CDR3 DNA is TGTGCTAGTGGTATGGGACAGGGATTTAATAATTCACCCCTCCACTTT. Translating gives CASGMGQGFNNSPLHF.

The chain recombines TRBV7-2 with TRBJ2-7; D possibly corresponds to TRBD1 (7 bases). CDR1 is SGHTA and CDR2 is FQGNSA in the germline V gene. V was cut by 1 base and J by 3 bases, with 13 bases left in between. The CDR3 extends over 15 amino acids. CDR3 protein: CASSLGGRGDYEQYF. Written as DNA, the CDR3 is TGTGCCAGCAGCTTAGGAGGCAGGGGGGACTACGAGCAGTACTTC.

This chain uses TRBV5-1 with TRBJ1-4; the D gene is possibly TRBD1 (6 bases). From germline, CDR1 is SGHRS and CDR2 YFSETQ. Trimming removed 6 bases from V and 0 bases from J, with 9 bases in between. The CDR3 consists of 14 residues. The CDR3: CASMAGATNEKLFF. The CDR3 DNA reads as TGCGCCAGCATGGCAGGGGCAACTAATGAAAAACTGTTTTTT.

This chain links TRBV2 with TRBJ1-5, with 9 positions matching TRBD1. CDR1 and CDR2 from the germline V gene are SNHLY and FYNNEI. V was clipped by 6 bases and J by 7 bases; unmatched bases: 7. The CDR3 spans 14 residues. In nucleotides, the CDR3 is TGTGCCAGCAGCGCCACAGGGGGCTGGCAGCCCCAGCATTTT. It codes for CASSATGGWQPQHF.

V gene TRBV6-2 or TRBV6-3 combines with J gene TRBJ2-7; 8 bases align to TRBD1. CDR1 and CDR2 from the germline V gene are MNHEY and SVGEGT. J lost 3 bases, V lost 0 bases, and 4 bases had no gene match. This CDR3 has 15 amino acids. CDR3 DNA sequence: TGTGCCAGCAGTTACTCTGTGGGACAGGTCTACGAGCAGTACTTC. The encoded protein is CASSYSVGQVYEQYF.

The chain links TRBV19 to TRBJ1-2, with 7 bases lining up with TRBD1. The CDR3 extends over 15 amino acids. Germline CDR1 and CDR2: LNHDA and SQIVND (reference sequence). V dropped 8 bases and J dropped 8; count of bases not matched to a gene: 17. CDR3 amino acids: CASDTGTAKVWGYTF. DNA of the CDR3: TGTGCCAGTGACACCGGGACAGCGAAAGTTTGGGGCTACACCTTC.

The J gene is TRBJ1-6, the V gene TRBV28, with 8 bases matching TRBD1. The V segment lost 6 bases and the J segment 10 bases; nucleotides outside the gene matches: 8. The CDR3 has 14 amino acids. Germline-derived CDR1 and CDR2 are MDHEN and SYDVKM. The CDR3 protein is CASSLTGGGSPLHF. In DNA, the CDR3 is TGTGCCAGCAGCCTAACAGGGGGAGGCTCACCCCTCCACTTT. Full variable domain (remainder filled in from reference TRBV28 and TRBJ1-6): DVKVTQSSRYLVKRTGEKVFLECVQDMDHENMFWYRQDPGLGLRLIYFSYDVKMKEKGDIPEGYSVSREKKERFSLILESASTNQTSMYLCASSLTGGGSPLHFGNGTRLTVT.